This T cell receptor (beta chain) was documented in a study of CD8+ T cells in alopecia areata. The overall study: Severity in treated patients was scored by percentage of scalp area affected.

Sequencing templates came from extracted RNA that was reverse transcribed into cDNA. The data were produced by immunoSEQ multiplex PCR, yet TCRdb's version contains in-frame clones alone and is incomplete. The sample has fewer than 250,000 clones, around 60% seen once. Germline-derived CDR1 and CDR2 are SQVTM and ANQGSEA. Trimming removed 6 bases at V and 6 bases at J, with 10 bases between. This CDR3 has 11 amino acids. The treatment denotes: oral pan-JAK inhibitor, 5-10 mg twice daily. The sequence derives from a human donor with alopecia areata. The rearrangement uses TRBV29-1 and TRBJ2-3; D is unresolved. The specimen comprised CD4+ T cells sorted from blood, sampled at week 4, from a patient treated with tofacitinib. For the CDR3, the DNA is TGCAGCGTCTTGGTGAAGGATACGCAGTATTTT. Translated: CSVLVKDTQYF.